The 30 T cell receptor beta chains reported below all come from one sample, sequenced in a study of early T cells in non-severe SARS-CoV-2 infection. TCRdb redid the calling of the 5' RACE reads with MiXCR, one entry per CDR3 protein. The table lists around 75,000 distinct CDR3 sequences, roughly 9.5% of them singletons. Sequenced: whole blood. The receptors come from an adult who was a healthcare worker with PCR-confirmed SARS-CoV-2 infection or an uninfected control (not recorded which).

The chain recombines TRBV7-9 with TRBJ2-4, with D uncertain. The CDR3 extends over 16 amino acids. V dropped 4 bases and J dropped 0 bases, with 13 bases sitting between them. Germline V gives CDR1 SEHNR, CDR2 FQNEAQ (reference sequence). The CDR3, as DNA: TGTGCCAGCAGCTCTCCCTTCGACATAGCCAAAAACATTCAGTACTTC. Residues: CASSSPFDIAKNIQYF. Complete variable domain (other parts from reference TRBV7-9 and TRBJ2-4): DTGVSQNPRHKITKRGQNVTFRCDPISEHNRLYWYRQTLGQGPEFLTYFQNEAQLEKSRLLSDRFSAERPKGSFSTLEIQRTEQGDSAMYLCASSSPFDIAKNIQYFGAGTRLSVL.

The chain recombines TRBV3-1 with TRBJ2-7, with D uncertain. The CDR3 is 14 residues long. Germline V CDR1 and CDR2: LGHDT, YNNKEL (reference sequence). The V gene lost 2 bases and the J gene lost 5 bases, with 13 bases spanning the gap. DNA of the CDR3: TGTGCCAGCAGCCAACAAGCTGGGCCTCACGAGCAGTACTTC. This gives the protein CASSQQAGPHEQYF.

This clonotype was seen at least ten times. CDR3 nucleotides: TGTGCCAGCAGCTTAGACAGGGGAACGAACACCGGGGAGCTGTTTTTT. Translated, it gives CASSLDRGTNTGELFF. V gene TRBV11-3 combines with J gene TRBJ2-2; TRBD1 is a possible D gene (6 bases). Looked up from germline, CDR1 is SGHNT and CDR2 is YENEEA. This CDR3 is built from 16 residues. The V gene lost 0 bases and the J gene lost 0 bases, with 8 bases spanning the gap.

This clonotype was seen a few times. Here the CDR3 DNA reads TGCAGTGCCGACAGGTCCCCTGGTACGCAGTATTTT. This translates into CSADRSPGTQYF. J is TRBJ2-3 and V is TRBV20-1, with TRBD1 as a possible D gene (6 bases). Germline lookup yields CDR1 DFQATT and CDR2 SNEGSKA (reference sequence). The CDR3 consists of 12 residues. Between the trimmed V and J ends, which lost 6 bases and 8 bases, there was a span of 15 bases.

This clonotype was detected many times. This chain connects TRBV29-1 to TRBJ1-1; TRBD1 matches 9 bases. The CDR3 is 12 residues long. The germline V gene has CDR1 SQVTM and CDR2 ANQGSEA. V shed 7 bases, J shed 3 bases, and the junction held 3 bases outside the gene matches. CDR3 bases: TGCAGCGCTGACAGGGGGGACACTGAAGCTTTCTTT. Translated, it gives CSADRGDTEAFF.

This chain links TRBV25-1 with TRBJ2-1, with D possibly TRBD2 on 8 matching bases. Trimming left V 0 bases short and J 6 bases short, with 18 bases between. CDR3 length equals 17 residues. Looked up from germline, CDR1 is MGHDK and CDR2 is SYGVNS. CDR3 loop: CASSEYRGTGTSNEQFF. In DNA form, the CDR3 reads TGTGCCAGCAGTGAATACAGGGGGACCGGGACTAGCAATGAGCAGTTCTTC.

The rearrangement joins TRBV11-3 to TRBJ2-1; D unclear. Germline V gene lookup returns CDR1 SGHNT and CDR2 YENEEA. V was shortened by 5 bases and J by 7 bases, with 15 bases between the two germline ends. CDR3 length equals 14 residues. CDR3: CASSLDATTNEQFF. DNA for the CDR3: TGTGCCAGCAGCCTCGACGCCACCACTAATGAGCAGTTCTTC.

This clonotype came up a few times. This rearrangement joins TRBV7-2 to TRBJ1-2; 8 bases align to TRBD1. The CDR3 length is 16 residues. With V trimmed by 0 bases and J by 6 bases, 9 bases remained unmatched. CDR1 and CDR2 (germline): SGHTA, FQGNSA. In DNA form, the CDR3 reads TGTGCCAGCAGCTTAGCCGCTGCTGGACAGGGTCATGGCTACACCTTC. Translation: CASSLAAAGQGHGYTF.

The CDR3 region is CASSFQTGANVLTF. DNA for the CDR3: TGTGCCAGCAGCTTTCAGACTGGGGCCAACGTCCTGACTTTC. The chain is built from TRBV11-1 and TRBJ2-6; no firm D call. The CDR3 consists of 14 residues. Trimming stripped 3 bases from V and 2 bases from J, with 5 bases between. The germline CDR1 and CDR2 sequences are SGHAT and FQDESV (reference sequence). The whole variable domain, remainder taken from reference TRBV11-1 and TRBJ2-6, is EAEVAQSPRYKITEKSQAVAFWCDPISGHATLYWYRQILGQGPELLVQFQDESVVDDSQLPKDRFSAERLKGVDSTLKIQPAELGDSAMYLCASSFQTGANVLTFGAGSRLTVL.

The rearrangement links TRBV7-2 to TRBJ2-3; TRBD2 matches 7 bases. CDR3 length equals 16 residues. V lost 5 bases and J lost 0; bases outside the gene matches: 8. CDR1 is SGHTA, CDR2 FQGNSA, per germline. The CDR3 reads CASSVSLAPSTDTQYF. CDR3 nucleotide sequence: TGTGCCAGCAGCGTATCACTAGCGCCTAGCACAGATACGCAGTATTTT.

This clonotype came up a few times. In nucleotides, the CDR3 is TGCAGTGCTAGAGAAGCCCGGGGCGCGAACACTGAAGCTTTCTTT. Its translation: CSAREARGANTEAFF. This chain joins TRBV20-1 and TRBJ1-1; TRBD1 might be the D (5 bases). The V and J ends lost 0 bases and 1 base respectively, with 12 bases between them. CDR1 is DFQATT, CDR2 SNEGSKA, per germline (reference sequence). This CDR3 is built from 15 residues.

This rearrangement joins TRBV6-6 to TRBJ1-2; the D gene is possibly TRBD1 (6 bases). Germline assignment: CDR1 MNHNY and CDR2 SVGAGI (reference sequence). There are 12 residues in the CDR3. V was cut by 5 bases and J by 5 bases, with 9 bases left in between. CDR3 nucleotides: TGTGCCAGCAGTCCACAGGGTTATGGCTACACCTTC. Its translation is CASSPQGYGYTF.

The chain combines TRBV24-1 with TRBJ2-3; 12 bases are shared with TRBD2. This CDR3 region has 18 residues. With 4 bases clipped from V and 6 bases from J, the junction kept 13 bases outside the gene matches. CDR1 and CDR2 from the germline V gene are KGHDR and SFDVKD. The chain's CDR3 is CATSDSWTSGKAPDTQYF. CDR3 sequence (DNA): TGTGCCACCAGTGACTCATGGACTAGCGGGAAGGCCCCGGATACGCAGTATTTT.

This clonotype was observed at least ten times. The chain employs TRBV7-8 and TRBJ2-7, with 14 bases fitting TRBD2. The ends lost 5 bases at V and 1 base at J; junction bases unmatched: 10. Germline V gene lookup returns CDR1 SGHVS and CDR2 FQNEAQ. The length of the CDR3 is 18 residues. Written as DNA, the CDR3 is TGTGCCAGCAGCCCCGGGACTAGCGGGAGTGCGTTGTCCTACGAGCAGTACTTC. Protein product: CASSPGTSGSALSYEQYF.

The J gene is TRBJ2-7, the V gene TRBV20-1; 9 positions match TRBD1. The CDR3 sequence is 14 residues long. J lost 3 bases, V lost 6 bases, and 9 bases had no gene match. Germline V CDR1 and CDR2: DFQATT, SNEGSKA (reference sequence). The CDR3: CSARWMGQGYEQYF. CDR3 sequence (DNA): TGCAGTGCGAGGTGGATGGGACAGGGCTACGAGCAGTACTTC.

This clonotype occurred a few times. The chain couples TRBV6-2 or TRBV6-3 to TRBJ2-3; the match to TRBD1 covers 9 bases. The CDR3 is made up of 14 amino acids. CDR1 MNHEY and CDR2 SVGEGT come from the germline V gene. V trimming: 8 bases; J trimming: 1 base; junction bases outside the gene matches: 4. The DNA of the CDR3 is TGTGCCAGCGCCTGGGACAGGGGCACAGATACGCAGTATTTT. Amino acid sequence: CASAWDRGTDTQYF.

This clonotype appeared many times. This chain uses TRBV6-2 or TRBV6-3 with TRBJ2-7, with 8 bases identical to TRBD2. With 6 bases clipped from V and 2 bases from J, the junction kept 3 bases outside the gene matches. This CDR3 is built from 13 residues. CDR1 is MNHEY, CDR2 SVGEGT, per germline. CDR3 sequence reads: CASRKREPYEQYF. CDR3 nucleotides: TGTGCCAGCAGAAAGCGGGAGCCCTACGAGCAGTACTTC.

This chain connects TRBV5-5 to TRBJ1-1, with D possibly TRBD1 on 5 matching bases. V gave up 2 bases and J gave up 4 bases, with 15 bases separating them. From germline, CDR1 is SGHKS and CDR2 YYEKEE (reference sequence). The CDR3 extends over 15 amino acids. CDR3 region: CASSFPRVGVTEAFF. CDR3 DNA sequence: TGTGCCAGCAGCTTCCCCAGGGTAGGGGTCACTGAAGCTTTCTTT.

This chain connects TRBV5-5 to TRBJ2-1; TRBD2 is a possible D gene (6 bases). CDR1 SGHKS and CDR2 YYEKEE come from the germline V gene (reference sequence). The CDR3 consists of 15 residues. V lost 5 bases and J lost 5, with 17 bases in between. The CDR3 reads CASRIRGLTNNEQFF. The CDR3 nucleotides read TGTGCCAGCAGAATTCGGGGACTTACCAACAATGAGCAGTTCTTC.

This clonotype was found a few times. This rearrangement joins TRBV20-1 to TRBJ2-1; 7 bases agree with TRBD2. J lost 0 bases, V lost 6 bases, and 8 bases had no gene match. The CDR3 loop spans 15 amino acids. Germline V gives CDR1 DFQATT, CDR2 SNEGSKA (reference sequence). CDR3 DNA: TGCAGTGCCCCTCCCACGGGAGGCTCCTACAATGAGCAGTTCTTC. It yields the protein CSAPPTGGSYNEQFF.

The V gene is TRBV6-6, the J gene TRBJ2-5; TRBD2 might be the D (7 bases). This CDR3 contains 13 residues. Trimming took 6 bases from V and 4 from J, leaving 12 bases between them. CDR1 is MNHNY and CDR2 is SVGAGI in the germline V gene (reference sequence). The CDR3 nucleotides are TGTGCCAGCAGCCAGGGAGGGGGAGAGACCCAGTACTTC. Amino acid sequence: CASSQGGGETQYF.

This clonotype has just a few counts. The chain joins TRBV20-1 to TRBJ2-3; 9 nucleotides agree with TRBD2. The CDR3 is made up of 17 amino acids. CDR1 and CDR2 from the germline V gene are DFQATT and SNEGSKA (reference sequence). V shed 2 bases and J 3 bases; nucleotides not matched to a gene: 12. Here the CDR3 reads CSARPLSGRVRTDTQYF. The DNA of the CDR3 is TGCAGTGCTAGACCACTTAGCGGGAGAGTGCGTACAGATACGCAGTATTTT.

This chain uses TRBV5-1 with TRBJ1-1; D perhaps matches TRBD1 (6 bases). The CDR3 spans 13 residues. Trimming took off 5 bases at V and 3 bases at J, with 11 bases between the two ends. Germline CDR1 reads SGHRS; CDR2 reads YFSETQ. The CDR3 DNA is TGCGCCAGCAGGGTAAACAGGGACACTGAAGCTTTCTTT. Translated: CASRVNRDTEAFF.

The chain links TRBV3-1 to TRBJ1-1, with D unresolved. The CDR3 has 15 residues. V was pared by 1 base and J by 5 bases, with 14 bases between. The germline V gene has CDR1 LGHDT and CDR2 YNNKEL (reference sequence). The DNA of the CDR3 is TGTGCCAGCAGCCAAGGAATGTTAGGAACGACTGAAGCTTTCTTT. Its protein is CASSQGMLGTTEAFF.

This clonotype was found many times. This rearrangement joins TRBV3-1 to TRBJ1-1; 7 nucleotides agree with TRBD1. This CDR3 has 16 amino acids. The ends lost 3 bases at V and 9 bases at J; junction bases unmatched: 16. The germline V gene encodes CDR1 LGHDT and CDR2 YNNKEL (reference sequence). CDR3 coding DNA: TGTGCCAGCAGCCAGAGTCTTCCGGGACAGAGGTCTAAAGCTTTCTTT. Translation: CASSQSLPGQRSKAFF.

The V gene is TRBV6-5, the J gene TRBJ2-1; D unresolved. Between the trimmed V and J ends, which lost 0 bases and 4 bases, there was a span of 10 bases. In germline, CDR1 is MNHEY, CDR2 SVGAGI. The CDR3 covers 15 residues. The CDR3 is CASSYSIKGYNEQFF. As DNA, the CDR3 is TGTGCCAGCAGTTACTCGATAAAGGGTTACAATGAGCAGTTCTTC.

The CDR3 nucleotides read TGTGCCAGCAGTGGACAGACAGGGGATGGCTACACCTTC. As protein: CASSGQTGDGYTF. The V call is TRBV12-3 or TRBV12-4, the J call TRBJ1-2; 8 nucleotides agree with TRBD1. The CDR3 has 13 residues. V trimming: 5 bases; J trimming: 6 bases; junction bases outside the gene matches: 5.

The gene calls are TRBV29-1 and TRBJ2-3, with no clear D. Trimming stripped 7 bases from V and 2 bases from J, with 7 bases between. The CDR3 sequence is 11 residues long. Germline loops: CDR1 SQVTM, CDR2 ANQGSEA. The CDR3, as DNA: TGCAGCGCGATCTACACAGATACGCAGTATTTT. As protein: CSAIYTDTQYF.

This clonotype was detected many times. The V call is TRBV29-1, the J call TRBJ1-1; 7 nucleotides agree with TRBD1. The CDR3 is 10 residues long. CDR1 SQVTM and CDR2 ANQGSEA come from the germline V gene. The J segment lost 6 bases and the V segment lost 6 bases, leaving 1 base of the junction unmatched. This chain's CDR3 is CSVGTAEAFF. DNA for the CDR3: TGCAGCGTGGGGACAGCTGAAGCTTTCTTT.

This clonotype was observed a few times. V gene TRBV7-9 combines with J gene TRBJ1-2; 9 positions agree with TRBD1. CDR3 length: 14 residues. Losses at the gene ends were 5 bases for V and 4 bases for J; bases not matched to a gene: 5. Per germline, CDR1 SEHNR and CDR2 FQNEAQ (reference sequence). For the CDR3, the DNA is TGTGCCAGCAGCCAGTGGACAGGGGTCTATGGCTACACCTTC. It is translated as CASSQWTGVYGYTF.